This T cell receptor beta chain was observed in a study of T cell responses to AZD1222 COVID-19 vaccine. Broader study findings: Spike-specific TCR breadth and depth both grew after two AZD1222 doses. Most donors were white British, females outnumbered males, and clonal diversity was possibly underestimated. Baseline seropositivity occurred in only six AZD1222 recipients. The study found vaccine-associated CD4 TCRs spanning spike, dominant at 160-218 and 743-854.

Assay used: immunoSEQ multiplex PCR; TCRdb lists only in-frame clones, some missing. Seen here are 150,000 to 200,000 clones, about 87% observed once, and the top ten hold less than 3%. In regard to this clone: Antigen unknown.

CDR1 is SNHLY and CDR2 is FYNNEI in the germline V gene. The length of the CDR3 is 15 residues. J gave up 5 bases and V 2 bases, and 6 bases lay outside the gene matches. The clonotype comes from an adult in good health. The specimen was peripheral blood, collected on day 0 of MenACWY control vaccination. The chain uses TRBV2 and TRBJ2-1; 7 positions agree with TRBD2. The CDR3 nucleotides are TGTGCCAGCAGTGAATTAGCGGGTAGGAACAATGAGCAGTTCTTC. Its protein is CASSELAGRNNEQFF.